This T cell receptor (beta chain) was documented in a study of cytomegalovirus exposure and HLA in healthy donors. Study background: HLA-typed donors were the source of about 85 million unique TCRs held in an early data release.

PCR primers comprised 60 Vbeta and 13 Jbeta primers. The protocol was immunoSEQ multiplex PCR, while the TCRdb copy is restricted to in-frame clones and leaves out a portion. This table holds about 67,000 clones, 65% to 70% found once. Study results and limitations: Across all donors, roughly uniform sequencing depth was an assumption of the presence/absence analyses.

The CDR3 runs to 15 residues. Germline CDR1 and CDR2: LNHDA and SQIVND (reference sequence). With 4 bases clipped from V and 9 bases from J, the junction kept 5 bases outside the gene matches. A note on this clone: Its antigen is as yet unknown.

This sequence originates from a woman aged 30 to 39 in good health and CMV-seronegative. The chain couples TRBV19 to TRBJ1-6, with TRBD1 matching over 11 bases. Sequences were obtained from PBMCs. The CDR3 reads CASSTGTGGVSPLHF. The DNA for the CDR3 is TGTGCCAGTAGTACCGGGACAGGGGGTGTTTCACCCCTCCACTTT.